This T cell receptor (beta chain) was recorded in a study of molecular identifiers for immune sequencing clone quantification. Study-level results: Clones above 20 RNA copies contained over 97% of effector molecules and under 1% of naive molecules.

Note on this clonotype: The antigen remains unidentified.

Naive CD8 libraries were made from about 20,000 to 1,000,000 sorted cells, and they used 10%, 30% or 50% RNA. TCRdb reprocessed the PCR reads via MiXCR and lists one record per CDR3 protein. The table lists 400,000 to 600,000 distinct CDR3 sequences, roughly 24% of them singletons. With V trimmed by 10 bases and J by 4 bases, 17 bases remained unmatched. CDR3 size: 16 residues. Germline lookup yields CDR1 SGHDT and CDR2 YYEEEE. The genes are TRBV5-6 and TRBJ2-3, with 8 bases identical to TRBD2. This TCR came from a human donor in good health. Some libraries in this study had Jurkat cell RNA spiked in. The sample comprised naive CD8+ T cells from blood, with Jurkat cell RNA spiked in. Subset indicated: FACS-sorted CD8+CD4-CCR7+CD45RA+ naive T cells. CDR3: CAPSEGGSGGPDTQYF. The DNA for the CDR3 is TGTGCCCCCAGCGAGGGGGGTTCGGGGGGGCCAGATACGCAGTATTTT.